The subject of this entry is one T cell receptor (beta chain). Its antigen is not known. Germline CDR1 and CDR2: GTSNPN and SVGIG (reference sequence). The CDR3 is 16 amino acids. Trimming cost V 0 bases and J 1 base, with 14 bases left between them. The study ran its PCR with 60 Vbeta and 13 Jbeta primers. Per the authors' pipeline: A later analysis tallied about 80 million unique TCR beta chains, about 12 million of them shared. Here immunoSEQ multiplex PCR was the method, and the copy in TCRdb shows in-frame clones only, minus some. For V, J and clone size, that table is used; D and trimming come from the DNA. The repertoire holds 70,000 to 90,000 clones, with roughly 84% as singletons. This entry is derived from a study of cytomegalovirus exposure and HLA in healthy donors. Turning to the study itself: Among about 200 million T cells, an earlier analysis found 117 million unique TCR beta sequences. Study-level findings and limits: Accounts indicate the classifier identified cytomegalovirus status with strong specificity and sensitivity. What a later analysis reportedly showed was that an Asian-associated ancestry cluster had fewer N-insertions than the roughly 700-donor mean.

The sequenced sample was PBMCs. This sequence originates from a man in his 70s in good health and CMV-seropositive. The chain has TRBV30 and TRBJ2-3; D possibly corresponds to TRBD2 (6 bases). Here the CDR3 DNA reads TGTGCCTGGAGTGTACAGTGGGGACTGGGCACAGATACGCAGTATTTT. It translates to CAWSVQWGLGTDTQYF.